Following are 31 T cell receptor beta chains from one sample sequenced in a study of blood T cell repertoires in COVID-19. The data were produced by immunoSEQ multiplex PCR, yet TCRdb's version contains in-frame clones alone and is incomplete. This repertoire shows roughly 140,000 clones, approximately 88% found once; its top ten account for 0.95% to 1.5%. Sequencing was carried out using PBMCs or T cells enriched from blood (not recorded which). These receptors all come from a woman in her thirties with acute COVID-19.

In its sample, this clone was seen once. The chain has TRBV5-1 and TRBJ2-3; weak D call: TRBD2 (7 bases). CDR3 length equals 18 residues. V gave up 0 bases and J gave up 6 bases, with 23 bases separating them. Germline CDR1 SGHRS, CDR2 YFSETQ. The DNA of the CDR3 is TGCGCCAGCAGCTTGGAGGGGGGGCAGGGATCCCCCCGGGATACGCAGTATTTT. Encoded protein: CASSLEGGQGSPRDTQYF.

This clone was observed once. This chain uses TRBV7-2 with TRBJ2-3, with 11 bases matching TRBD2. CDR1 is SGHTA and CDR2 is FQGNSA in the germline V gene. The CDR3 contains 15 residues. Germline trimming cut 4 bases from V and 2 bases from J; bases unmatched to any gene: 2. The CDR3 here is CASSSSGRLTDTQYF. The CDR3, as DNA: TGTGCCAGCAGCTCTAGCGGGAGGCTCACAGATACGCAGTATTTT. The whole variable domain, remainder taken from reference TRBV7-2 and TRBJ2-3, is GAGVSQSPSNKVTEKGKDVELRCDPISGHTALYWYRQSLGQGLEFLIYFQGNSAPDKSGLPSDRFSAERTGGSVSTLTIQRTQQEDSAVYLCASSSSGRLTDTQYFGPGTRLTVL.

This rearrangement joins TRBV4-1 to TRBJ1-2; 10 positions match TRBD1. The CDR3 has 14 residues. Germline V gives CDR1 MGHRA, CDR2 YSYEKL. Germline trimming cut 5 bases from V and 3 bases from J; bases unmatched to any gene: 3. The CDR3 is CASSSTGGYYGYTF. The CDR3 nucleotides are TGCGCCAGCAGCTCGACAGGGGGCTACTATGGCTACACCTTC.

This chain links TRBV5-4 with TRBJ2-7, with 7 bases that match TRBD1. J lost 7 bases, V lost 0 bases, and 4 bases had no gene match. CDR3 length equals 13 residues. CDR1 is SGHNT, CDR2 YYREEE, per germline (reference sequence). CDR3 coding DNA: TGTGCCAGCAGCTTGGACAGGGGATTGGAGCAGTACTTC. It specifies CASSLDRGLEQYF.

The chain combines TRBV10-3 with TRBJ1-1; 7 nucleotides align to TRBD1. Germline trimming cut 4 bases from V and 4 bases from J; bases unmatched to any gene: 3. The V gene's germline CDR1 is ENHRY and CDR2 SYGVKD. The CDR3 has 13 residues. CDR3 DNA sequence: TGTGCCATCAGTGCGGGACAGATCACTGAAGCTTTCTTT. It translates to CAISAGQITEAFF.

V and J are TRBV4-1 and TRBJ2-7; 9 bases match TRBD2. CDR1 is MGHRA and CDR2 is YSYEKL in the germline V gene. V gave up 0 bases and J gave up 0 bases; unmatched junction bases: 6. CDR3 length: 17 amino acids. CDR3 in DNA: TGCGCCAGCAGCCAAGATGCGGGACTAGCACCCTCCTACGAGCAGTACTTC. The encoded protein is CASSQDAGLAPSYEQYF.

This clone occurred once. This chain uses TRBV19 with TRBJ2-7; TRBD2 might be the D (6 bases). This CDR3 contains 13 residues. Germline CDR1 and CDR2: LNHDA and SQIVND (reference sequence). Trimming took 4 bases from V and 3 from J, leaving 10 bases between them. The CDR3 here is CASSRGLGYEQYF. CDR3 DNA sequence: TGTGCCAGTAGTAGGGGACTGGGCTACGAGCAGTACTTC.

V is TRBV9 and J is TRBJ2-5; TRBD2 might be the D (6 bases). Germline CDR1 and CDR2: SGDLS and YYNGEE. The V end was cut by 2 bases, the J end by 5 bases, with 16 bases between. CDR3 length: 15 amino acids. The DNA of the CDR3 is TGTGCCAGCAGCGTGAGGGAGGCGGCGAAGGAGACCCAGTACTTC. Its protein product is CASSVREAAKETQYF. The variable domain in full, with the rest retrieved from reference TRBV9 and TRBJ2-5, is DSGVTQTPKHLITATGQRVTLRCSPRSGDLSVYWYQQSLDQGLQFLIQYYNGEERAKGNILERFSAQQFPDLHSELNLSSLELGDSALYFCASSVREAAKETQYFGPGTRLLVL.

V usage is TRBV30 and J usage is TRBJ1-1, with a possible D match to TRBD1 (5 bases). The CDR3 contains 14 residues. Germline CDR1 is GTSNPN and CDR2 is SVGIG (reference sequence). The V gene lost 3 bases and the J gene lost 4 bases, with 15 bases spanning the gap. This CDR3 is CAWRIQVQGTEAFF. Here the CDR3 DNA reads TGTGCCTGGAGAATCCAGGTCCAGGGCACTGAAGCTTTCTTT. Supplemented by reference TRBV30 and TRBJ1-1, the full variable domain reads SQTIHQWPATLVQPVGSPLSLECTVEGTSNPNLYWYRQAAGRGLQLLFYSVGIGQISSEVPQNLSASRPQDRQFILSSKKLLLSDSGFYLCAWRIQVQGTEAFFGQGTRLTVV.

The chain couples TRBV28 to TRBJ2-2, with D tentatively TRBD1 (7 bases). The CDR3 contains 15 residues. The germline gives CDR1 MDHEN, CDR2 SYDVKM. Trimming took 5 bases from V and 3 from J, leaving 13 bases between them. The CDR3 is CASSPGDRYTGELFF. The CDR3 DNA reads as TGTGCCAGCAGTCCGGGGGACAGATACACCGGGGAGCTGTTTTTT.

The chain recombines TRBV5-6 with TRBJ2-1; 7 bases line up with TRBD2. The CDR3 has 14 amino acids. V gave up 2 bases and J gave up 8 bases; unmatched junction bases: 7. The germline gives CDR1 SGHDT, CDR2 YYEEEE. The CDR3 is CASSLTGRGYEQFF. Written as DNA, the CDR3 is TGTGCCAGCAGCTTAACGGGGAGGGGATATGAGCAGTTCTTC.

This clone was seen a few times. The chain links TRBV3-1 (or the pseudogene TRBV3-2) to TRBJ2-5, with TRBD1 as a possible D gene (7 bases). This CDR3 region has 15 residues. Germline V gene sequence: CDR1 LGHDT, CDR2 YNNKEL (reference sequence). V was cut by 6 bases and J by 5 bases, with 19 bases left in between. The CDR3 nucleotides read TGTGCCAGCAGACTCTCTGGAGGGGGCAAGGAGACCCAGTACTTC. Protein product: CASRLSGGGKETQYF.

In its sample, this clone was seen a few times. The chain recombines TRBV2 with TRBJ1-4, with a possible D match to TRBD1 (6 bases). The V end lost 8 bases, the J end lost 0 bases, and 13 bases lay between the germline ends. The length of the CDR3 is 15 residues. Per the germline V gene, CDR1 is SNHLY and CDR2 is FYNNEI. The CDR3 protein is CASGSTGTTNEKLFF. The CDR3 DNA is TGTGCCAGCGGAAGTACAGGGACAACTAATGAAAAACTGTTTTTT.

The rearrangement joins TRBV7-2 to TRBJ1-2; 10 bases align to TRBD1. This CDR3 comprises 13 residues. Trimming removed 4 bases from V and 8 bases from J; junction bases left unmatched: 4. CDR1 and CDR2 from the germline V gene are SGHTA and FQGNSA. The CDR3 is CASSYTTGGGYTF. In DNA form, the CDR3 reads TGTGCCAGCAGCTACACGACAGGGGGCGGCTACACCTTC.

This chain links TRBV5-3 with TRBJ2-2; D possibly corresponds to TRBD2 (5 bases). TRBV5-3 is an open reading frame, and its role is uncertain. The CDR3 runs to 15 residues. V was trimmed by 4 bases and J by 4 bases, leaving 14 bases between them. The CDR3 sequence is CARSDGLTFTGELFF. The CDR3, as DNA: TGTGCCAGAAGCGACGGACTGACCTTCACCGGGGAGCTGTTTTTT.

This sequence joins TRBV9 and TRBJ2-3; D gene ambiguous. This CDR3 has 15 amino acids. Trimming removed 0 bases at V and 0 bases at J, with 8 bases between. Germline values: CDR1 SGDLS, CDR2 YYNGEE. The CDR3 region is CASSVGGSSTDTQYF. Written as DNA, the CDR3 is TGTGCCAGCAGCGTAGGAGGTTCGAGCACAGATACGCAGTATTTT.

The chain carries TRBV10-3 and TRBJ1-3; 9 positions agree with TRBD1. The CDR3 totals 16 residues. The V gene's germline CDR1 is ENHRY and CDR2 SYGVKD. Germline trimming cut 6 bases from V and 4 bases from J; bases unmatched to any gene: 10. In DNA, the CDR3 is TGTGCCATCAGCCCACAGGGGGCGCCGGGAGGAAACACCATATATTTT. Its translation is CAISPQGAPGGNTIYF.

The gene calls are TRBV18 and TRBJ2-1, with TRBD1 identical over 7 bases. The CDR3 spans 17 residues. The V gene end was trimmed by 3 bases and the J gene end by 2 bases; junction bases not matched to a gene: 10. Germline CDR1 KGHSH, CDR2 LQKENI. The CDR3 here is CASSPFVGTATYNEQFF. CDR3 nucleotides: TGTGCCAGCTCACCTTTTGTCGGGACAGCTACCTACAATGAGCAGTTCTTC.

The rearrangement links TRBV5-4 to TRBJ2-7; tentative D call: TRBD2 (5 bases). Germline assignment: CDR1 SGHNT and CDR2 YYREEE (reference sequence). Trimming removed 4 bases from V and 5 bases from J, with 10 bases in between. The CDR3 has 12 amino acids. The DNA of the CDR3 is TGTGCCAGCAGCCCCTCGGGAAACGAGCAGTACTTC. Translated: CASSPSGNEQYF.

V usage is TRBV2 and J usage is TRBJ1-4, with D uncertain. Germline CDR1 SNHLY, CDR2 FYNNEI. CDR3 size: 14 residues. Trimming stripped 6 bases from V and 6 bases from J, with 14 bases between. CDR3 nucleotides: TGTGCCAGCAGCGGAGGCGGACGGTATGAAAAACTGTTTTTT. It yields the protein CASSGGGRYEKLFF.

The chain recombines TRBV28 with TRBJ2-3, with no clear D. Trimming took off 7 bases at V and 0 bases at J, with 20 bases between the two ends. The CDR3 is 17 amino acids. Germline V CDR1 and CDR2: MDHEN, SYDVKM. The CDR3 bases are TGTGCCAGCACCACCCTCCGGTCAACTTCTAGCACAGATACGCAGTATTTT. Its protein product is CASTTLRSTSSTDTQYF.

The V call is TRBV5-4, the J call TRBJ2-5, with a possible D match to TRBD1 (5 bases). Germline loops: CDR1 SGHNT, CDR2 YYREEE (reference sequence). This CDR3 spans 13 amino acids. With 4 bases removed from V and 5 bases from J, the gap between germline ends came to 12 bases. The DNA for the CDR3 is TGTGCCAGCAGCCCAGGGTGGCTGGAGACCCAGTACTTC. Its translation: CASSPGWLETQYF.

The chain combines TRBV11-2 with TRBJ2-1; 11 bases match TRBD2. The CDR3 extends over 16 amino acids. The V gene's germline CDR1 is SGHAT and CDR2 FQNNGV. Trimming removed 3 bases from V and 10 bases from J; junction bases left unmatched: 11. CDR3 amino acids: CASSFTTLAGVGEQFF. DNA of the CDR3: TGTGCCAGCAGCTTTACCACACTAGCGGGAGTTGGAGAGCAGTTCTTC. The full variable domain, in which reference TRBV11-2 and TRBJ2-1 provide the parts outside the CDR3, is EAGVAQSPRYKIIEKRQSVAFWCNPISGHATLYWYQQILGQGPKLLIQFQNNGVVDDSQLPKDRFSAERLKGVDSTLKIQPAKLEDSAVYLCASSFTTLAGVGEQFFGPGTRLTVL.

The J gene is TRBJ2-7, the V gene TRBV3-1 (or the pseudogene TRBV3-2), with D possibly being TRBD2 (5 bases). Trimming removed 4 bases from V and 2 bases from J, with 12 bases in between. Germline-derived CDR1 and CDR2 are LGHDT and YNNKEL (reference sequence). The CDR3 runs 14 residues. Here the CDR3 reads CASSLNTGAYEQYF. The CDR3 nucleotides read TGTGCCAGCAGCCTGAACACCGGGGCCTACGAGCAGTACTTC.

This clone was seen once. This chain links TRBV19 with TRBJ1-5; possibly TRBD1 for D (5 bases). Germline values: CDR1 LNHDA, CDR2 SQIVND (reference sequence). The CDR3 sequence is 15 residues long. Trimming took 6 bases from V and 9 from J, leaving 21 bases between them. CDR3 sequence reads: CASRMQGLQIGPQHF. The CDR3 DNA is TGTGCCAGTAGAATGCAGGGTCTTCAAATCGGGCCCCAGCATTTT.

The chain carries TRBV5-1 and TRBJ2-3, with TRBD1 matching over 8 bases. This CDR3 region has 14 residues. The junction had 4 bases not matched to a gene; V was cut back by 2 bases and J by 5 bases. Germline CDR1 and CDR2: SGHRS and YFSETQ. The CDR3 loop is CASSFGTGGDTQYF. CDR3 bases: TGCGCCAGCAGCTTCGGGACAGGAGGAGATACGCAGTATTTT.

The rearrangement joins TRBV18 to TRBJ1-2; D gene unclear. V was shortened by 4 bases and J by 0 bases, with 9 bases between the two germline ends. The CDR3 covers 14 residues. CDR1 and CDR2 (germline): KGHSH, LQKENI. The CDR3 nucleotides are TGTGCCAGCTCACTAGTCGAAACTAACTATGGCTACACCTTC. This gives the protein CASSLVETNYGYTF.

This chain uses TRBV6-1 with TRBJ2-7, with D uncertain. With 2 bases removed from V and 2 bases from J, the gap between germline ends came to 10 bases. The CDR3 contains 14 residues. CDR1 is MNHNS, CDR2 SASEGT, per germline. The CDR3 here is CASSELVQTYEQYF. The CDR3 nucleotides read TGTGCCAGCAGTGAATTAGTACAGACCTACGAGCAGTACTTC.

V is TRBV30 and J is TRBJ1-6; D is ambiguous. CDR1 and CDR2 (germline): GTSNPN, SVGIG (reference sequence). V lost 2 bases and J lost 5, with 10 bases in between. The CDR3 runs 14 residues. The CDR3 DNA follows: TGTGCCTGGAGTACCTACTCTAATAATTCACCCCTCCACTTT. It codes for CAWSTYSNNSPLHF.

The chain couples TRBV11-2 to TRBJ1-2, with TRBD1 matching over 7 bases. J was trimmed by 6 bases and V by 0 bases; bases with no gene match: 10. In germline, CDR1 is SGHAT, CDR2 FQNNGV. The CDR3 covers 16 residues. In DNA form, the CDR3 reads TGTGCCAGCAGCTTAGATCGAAGGGGGCGGTTAGATGGCTACACCTTC. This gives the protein CASSLDRRGRLDGYTF.

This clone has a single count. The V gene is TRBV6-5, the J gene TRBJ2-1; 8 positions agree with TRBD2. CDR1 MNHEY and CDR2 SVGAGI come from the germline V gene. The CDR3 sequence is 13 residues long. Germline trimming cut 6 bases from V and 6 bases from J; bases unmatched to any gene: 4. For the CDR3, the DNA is TGTGCCAGCAGAAAGGGACTAGGCAATGAGCAGTTCTTC. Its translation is CASRKGLGNEQFF.